This T cell receptor (beta chain) emerged from a study of T cell responses to AZD1222 COVID-19 vaccine. CDR3 length equals 14 residues. Deletions cut 3 bases from V and 5 bases from J, with 14 bases between. CDR1 is SGHKS and CDR2 is YYEKEE in the germline V gene (reference sequence). Study results and caveats: Spike-specific TCR breadth and depth both grew after two AZD1222 doses.

With regard to this clone: Antigen: not known.

The protocol was immunoSEQ multiplex PCR, while the TCRdb copy is restricted to in-frame clones and leaves out a portion. The data show roughly 190,000 clones, with roughly 92% seen just once and 1% to 1.5% held by the top ten. The chain recombines TRBV5-5 with TRBJ1-2; a possible D gene is TRBD1 (5 bases). The material was peripheral blood, obtained on day 0 of AZD1222 vaccination. The origin of this receptor is an adult in good health. CDR3 coding DNA: TGTGCCAGCAGCTCGTACCGGGACGGGTATGGCTACACCTTC. Translating it yields CASSSYRDGYGYTF.